This T cell receptor (beta chain) stems from a study of cytomegalovirus exposure and HLA in healthy donors (dated by TCRdb to about 2017). Some background on the complete study: In an earlier analysis of roughly 590 of the donors, 276 Gb of sequence data and just under 120 million unique TCR beta sequences from 150 million to 200 million T cells were reported. An early release covering roughly 600 HLA-typed donors comprised about 290 gigabases of sequencing data and around 86 million unique TCR sequences. Of the roughly 400 genotyped donors, approximately 80% fell in the genetic ancestry cluster associated with self-reported Caucasian donors. The study aimed to test whether signatures of past pathogen exposure could be identified by cataloging public T cell receptors. The study used immunosequencing to profile the T cell repertoires of 666 subjects and linked those repertoires to cytomegalovirus serostatus. Along with the roughly 670-subject first cohort, a separate validation cohort of around 110 different subjects was used. To predict cytomegalovirus infection status, the study brought together high-throughput TCR immunosequencing, statistical association of individual TCRs with disease status, and machine learning. A later analysis re-examined previously published TCR beta repertoires from about 700 donors and added high-resolution HLA genotyping to investigate patterns of TCR occurrence. The later analysis used no new phenotypic data to find candidate immune exposures, relying instead on TCR beta sequences and their occurrence across donors. An earlier analysis of approximately 580 of the donors used high-throughput TCR beta sequencing to judge whether each TCR beta V gene segment behaved as functional or pseudogenic. Donor age, sex, ethnicity and CMV serostatus were collected together with the repertoire data. A later genetic analysis used genome-wide SNP genotypes for about 65% of the 666 donors, treating that subset as a discovery cohort. Every discovery cohort repertoire had been produced on one sequencing platform. Class I and class II HLA loci were covered by the typing at four-digit resolution. The number of typed donors differed by locus: about 629-630 for A, B, C, DRB1 and DQB1; 522 for DQA1; approximately 600 for DPA1; and around 490 for DPB1. A handful of DR-DQ haplotypes were handled as single units for association and clustering because linkage in the cohort was strong. On average, roughly 250,000 unique TCR beta nucleotide sequences were sequenced per donor among some 420 genotyped donors of the cohort, with 15% to 20% of those sequences being non-productive. Broad study findings and their caveats: Most TCR sequences were observed very rarely across donors, whereas some public TCRs were present in many individuals. A cluster of highly shared sequence variants was judged likely to represent a technical artifact of the sequencing pipeline. A further reported finding was that TCR beta sequences accurately predicted the HLA-A and HLA-B alleles for most subjects in the first cohort. In a later genetic analysis, fewer N-insertions in productive TCRs were reported among donors in an Asian-associated ancestry cluster than the approximately 670-donor mean. In a later analysis, TCR association rates were found to vary across HLA loci, with the most associated TCRs seen for DRB1 alleles and the fewest for HLA-C alleles. In a later analysis, most CMV-associated TCR beta chains were found to appear HLA-restricted, with HLA associations seemingly driven largely by CMV exposure. This cohort had only TCR beta chains sequenced, and the lack of alpha or paired-chain data limited which features could be detected. An earlier analysis of approximately 540 of the donors showed that most TCR beta V segments appeared in productive rearrangements either about 87% or about 30% of the time, which broadly matched IMGT annotations. In vitro tests confirmed that a few of the cytomegalovirus-associated TCR beta chains recognize cytomegalovirus antigens. A total of 150 to 200 TCR beta chains were listed by the study as associated with cytomegalovirus. Assigning TCR associations to individual alleles was difficult when HLA alleles, especially DR and DQ, strongly co-occurred. Correlated functional status among segregating V segments might be attributable to linkage disequilibrium, but an unknown experimental factor could not be ruled out. An association between a missense DCLRE1C variant and V-gene and J-gene trimming of TCR beta chains was found in a later genetic analysis and replicated in an independent cohort. In a later analysis, HLA-associated TCR beta chains showed more clonal expansion and lower generation probabilities than non-associated chains that were equally common. In a later analysis, some 18,000 TCR beta sequences were associated with specific HLA alleles at a false discovery rate of 0.05. The classifier was reported to diagnose cytomegalovirus status with high specificity and sensitivity in both the original cohort and the validation cohort. Sequencing depth was assumed to be roughly uniform across donors in the presence/absence analyses, though that assumption may not hold. Because HLA typing was missing for some donors at each locus, association tests included only the typed subset. Roughly 17 rarely observed V segments, including chromosome 9 orphons, were excluded from the earlier analysis of some 590 of the donors because counts were too low. CMV serostatus was the only immune exposure information available for the cohort. The authors suggested that the approach could potentially be extended to other disease states and immunological phenotypes. Because the 87-base-pair reads could not distinguish some IMGT-functional V segments, including TRBV6-2 and TRBV6-3, those segments were excluded. According to a later analysis, parvovirus B19, influenza, CMV and Epstein-Barr virus appeared linked to several top co-occurrence clusters.

Details on this clone: This clone's antigen is unknown. No qualities accompany the bases; no much larger clone lies one base away.

The method was the immunoSEQ multiplex PCR assay. For the multiplex PCR, a mixture combining 60 forward primers for TCR Vbeta segments and 13 reverse primers for TCR Jbeta segments was used. Amplification of the CDR3 region of rearranged TCR beta genes was performed with a multiplex PCR assay on genomic DNA. On the Illumina HiSeq System, the amplified TCR beta libraries were sequenced as 87-base-pair reads. As for the original processing: Across the roughly 670 repertoires, a later analysis counted roughly 77 million unique TCR beta chains, 9.5 million to 13 million of which were shared by at least two donors. Raw reads were error-corrected and collapsed into unique sequences by a nearest-neighbor algorithm in which closely related sequences were merged to remove PCR and sequencing errors. To assign V, D and J gene segments, CDR3 sequences were aligned to IMGT reference sequences. For a sequence to be retained, a match of at least six nucleotides was required to both a V gene segment and a J gene segment. Rearrangements were classified as productive when the CDR3 lacked stop codons and remained in frame with V and J, and all other rearrangements were classified as non-productive. Following IMGT convention, CDR3 was defined as the stretch from the second conserved V-encoded cysteine up to the conserved J-encoded phenylalanine. The earlier analysis of some 600 of the donors excluded sequences that lacked an unambiguous match to a single V gene segment. An earlier analysis of several hundred of the donors called V segments functional above 56.7% productive rearrangements and segregating when the between-donor standard deviation exceeded 5%. To diagnose cytomegalovirus status from the catalog of TCR beta chain sequences, a statistical classification framework was built. In a later analysis, V and J genes were assigned by comparing TCR nucleotide sequences against IMGT/GENE-DB human TR gene sequences. Using the TCRdist pipeline, a later analysis assigned CDR3 sequences along with most-parsimonious VDJ recombination scenarios. In a later analysis, each TCR beta chain was defined by its CDR3 amino acid sequence together with its V-gene family, and reads without a unique V-gene family were excluded. To address suspected cross-contamination and a sequencing artifact, a later analysis removed roughly 580 highly shared, low-generation-probability nucleotide sequences. In a later analysis, a clonal expansion index for each public chain was calculated from normalized within-repertoire ranks of inferred template counts. A later analysis computed generation probabilities with a VDJ recombination model fitted to out-of-frame rearrangements, and checked the results against IGoR. Hypergeometric tests were used in a later analysis to score TCR-TCR, TCR-HLA and TCR-CMV co-occurrence, with a repertoire-size bias correction applied to the TCR pairs. To estimate false discovery rates, a later analysis permuted the HLA or CMV assignments 20 times. A later analysis grouped co-occurring TCRs with DBSCAN, adding TCRdist sequence similarity when clustering within HLA-allele-positive subsets. Repertoires with fewer than 30,000 or more than 120,000 public chains were left out of co-occurrence clustering, as were several repertoires with anomalous nucleotide sharing. Sourced from immuneACCESS, this table was stored by TCRdb with only in-frame sequences that have V and J called. A share of the clones is absent; for the studies checked, an unresolved V gene accounts for under half, and the remainder has no known explanation. D and trimming come from the DNA, and the V and J calls and clone size come from that table. This sample has some 140,000 clones in its table, and about four fifths of those were observed once. The ten top clones hold less than 3.5% of the sample.

The cohort consisted of 600 or so healthy bone marrow donors. At the time of sampling, all cohort members were nominally healthy, though unrecorded immune exposures were likely present. The donor was CMV seronegative and was included in the group of a few hundred seronegative cohort members. Each donor provided a peripheral blood sample, and peripheral blood mononuclear cells were used for TCR beta sequencing. The Qiagen DNeasy Blood Extraction Kit was used to extract genomic DNA from the blood cell samples. Spanning cysteine to phenylalanine, the CDR3 consists of 16 amino acids. Of the read, only the CDR3 DNA is kept; its 48 bases are in frame from base 1. The germline V gene sets CDR1 to SQVTM and CDR2 to ANQGSEA. Trimming leaves V shorter by 0 bases and J shorter by 5 bases, with the junction holding 8 bases beyond the gene matches.

The TCR was taken from a man between 18 and 29 years old in good health and CMV-seronegative. What was sequenced was PBMCs. The chain is assembled from TRBV29-1 and TRBJ2-3; 10 middle bases align to TRBD2. The DNA is TGCAGCGTTGAAGACTCGCTAGCGGGGGAGGTAGATACGCAGTATTTT. It is translated as CSVEDSLAGEVDTQYF.